The present TCR beta chain was sequenced within a study of cytomegalovirus exposure and HLA in healthy donors. Looked up from germline, CDR1 is LNHDA and CDR2 is SQIVND (reference sequence). This CDR3 region has 16 residues. V lost 3 bases to trimming and J lost 1 base, with 12 bases between them. Researchers ran the PCR with 60 Vbeta and 13 Jbeta primers. TCRdb keeps only in-frame clones here, not all; method: immunoSEQ multiplex PCR. The data contain some 150,000 clones, about 64% of them singletons. This clone was seen a handful of times. Its antigen is unknown. Overall study results and limits: Compared with the roughly 670-donor mean, an Asian-associated ancestry cluster reportedly had fewer N-insertions, according to a later analysis. An analysis that was carried out later associated 16,000 or so TCR beta sequences with HLA alleles at 0.05 false discovery rate. Available immune exposure information was restricted to CMV serostatus only.

This clonotype was sampled from a woman aged 55-70 years in good health and CMV-seropositive. Material for sequencing was PBMCs. The rearrangement uses TRBV19 and TRBJ2-2; possible D gene TRBD2, 6 bases. CDR3: CASSMGVSGNTGELFF. The CDR3 DNA reads TGTGCCAGTAGTATGGGTGTTAGCGGGAACACCGGGGAGCTGTTTTTT.